Below are 31 T cell receptor beta chains sequenced from a single sample in a study of T cells after posttransplantation cyclophosphamide. Busulfan-fludarabine conditioning, marrow transplant, and cyclophosphamide on days +3 and +4 were administered. Repertoires were generated with immunoSEQ multiplex PCR, while TCRdb's copy carries only in-frame clones and drops some. The sample counts approximately 3,000 clones, none seen once; the ten largest own 10% to 15%. Source: PBMCs, taken after allogeneic stem cell transplant with posttransplant cyclophosphamide. These receptors came from a female patient between 55 and 75 years old who received an allogeneic stem cell transplant from a related donor and was CMV-positive. Some T cells may be provided by the graft donor.

This clone was counted many times. This sequence joins TRBV19 and TRBJ2-1; 9 nucleotides align to TRBD1. The CDR3 sequence is 15 residues long. The V gene end was trimmed by 6 bases and the J gene end by 4 bases; junction bases not matched to a gene: 7. Germline CDR1 is LNHDA and CDR2 is SQIVND (reference sequence). As DNA, the CDR3 is TGTGCCAGTAGCAAGGGACAGGGTGTTTACAATGAGCAGTTCTTC. Translation gives CASSKGQGVYNEQFF. Supplemented by reference TRBV19 and TRBJ2-1, the full variable domain reads DGGITQSPKYLFRKEGQNVTLSCEQNLNHDAMYWYRQDPGQGLRLIYYSQIVNDFQKGDIAEGYSVSREKKESFPLTVTSAQKNPTAFYLCASSKGQGVYNEQFFGPGTRLTVL.

The sample holds many counts of this clone. The chain uses TRBV4-1 and TRBJ1-5; D not certain. CDR1 MGHRA and CDR2 YSYEKL come from the germline V gene. V was cut by 3 bases and J by 1 base, with 10 bases left in between. The CDR3 contains 15 residues. DNA of the CDR3: TGCGCCAGCAGCCATCATTCAGAGAGCAATCAGCCCCAGCATTTT. The encoded protein is CASSHHSESNQPQHF.

The table lists this clone with a few counts. The CDR3 DNA reads as TGTGCCAGCAGTTACAGGGGGGGGGCTTACTATGGCTACACCTTC. It is translated as CASSYRGGAYYGYTF. The V call is TRBV6-5, the J call TRBJ1-2; tentative D call: TRBD1 (6 bases). V gave up 2 bases and J gave up 3 bases, with 13 bases separating them. Germline-derived CDR1 and CDR2 are MNHEY and SVGAGI. The length of the CDR3 is 15 residues.

In this sample, this clone turned up many times. J is TRBJ2-7 and V is TRBV7-9; D remains ambiguous. This CDR3 is 11 amino acids long. Between the trimmed V and J ends, which lost 5 bases and 5 bases, there was a span of 7 bases. The germline V gene has CDR1 SEHNR and CDR2 FQNEAQ (reference sequence). Here the CDR3 reads CASSNIHEQYF. The CDR3 DNA reads TGTGCCAGCAGCAATATCCACGAGCAGTACTTC.

This clone was recorded a few times. The CDR3 sequence is CSARTGETQYF. CDR3 nucleotides: TGCAGTGCTAGAACGGGGGAGACCCAGTACTTC. The chain employs TRBV20-1 and TRBJ2-5, with D possibly matching TRBD2 (5 bases). Trimming took 2 bases from V and 5 from J, leaving 6 bases between them. CDR3 length: 11 amino acids. Germline values: CDR1 DFQATT, CDR2 SNEGSKA (reference sequence).

This clone was detected ten times or more. The chain is built from TRBV19 and TRBJ1-1; 8 bases are a match to TRBD1. V was pared by 10 bases and J by 0 bases, with 16 bases of the junction left unmatched. Germline CDR1 reads LNHDA; CDR2 reads SQIVND (reference sequence). The CDR3 loop spans 17 amino acids. As DNA, the CDR3 is TGTGCCACCCGGGACAGGCTGTTACAGGCCATGAACACTGAAGCTTTCTTT. Translated, it gives CATRDRLLQAMNTEAFF. Together with reference TRBV19 and TRBJ1-1, the CDR3 gives the full variable domain: DGGITQSPKYLFRKEGQNVTLSCEQNLNHDAMYWYRQDPGQGLRLIYYSQIVNDFQKGDIAEGYSVSREKKESFPLTVTSAQKNPTAFYLCATRDRLLQAMNTEAFFGQGTRLTVV.

This clone has at least ten counts. The gene calls are TRBV28 and TRBJ2-4; no reliable D call. The CDR3 length is 17 residues. Trimming removed 5 bases at V and 5 bases at J, with 22 bases between. Germline CDR1 and CDR2: MDHEN and SYDVKM. This chain's CDR3 is CASSPPWASRFENIQYF. CDR3 sequence (DNA): TGTGCCAGCAGTCCGCCCTGGGCTTCCCGTTTCGAAAACATTCAGTACTTC.

This clone was detected many times. The CDR3 DNA follows: TGTGCCAGCAGCTTGGTTGCGGGGAAGGGGACTGAAGCTTTCTTT. The encoded protein is CASSLVAGKGTEAFF. The chain recombines TRBV5-6 with TRBJ1-1, with D possibly TRBD1 on 5 matching bases. Looked up from germline, CDR1 is SGHDT and CDR2 is YYEEEE. The CDR3 consists of 15 residues. V dropped 0 bases and J dropped 5 bases, with 14 bases sitting between them. The full variable domain, in which reference TRBV5-6 and TRBJ1-1 provide the parts outside the CDR3, is DAGVTQSPTHLIKTRGQQVTLRCSPKSGHDTVSWYQQALGQGPQFIFQYYEEEERQRGNFPDRFSGHQFPNYSSELNVNALLLGDSALYLCASSLVAGKGTEAFFGQGTRLTVV.

This clone was detected many times. The junction departs from the called germline gene at one end, perhaps through a read error. This sequence joins TRBV6-1 and TRBJ2-7, with D perhaps given as TRBD1 or TRBD2 (6 bases each). Looked up from germline, CDR1 is MNHNS and CDR2 is SASEGT. CDR3 length: 15 amino acids. The CDR3: CASREGGRQEFKQDF. Written as DNA, the CDR3 is TGTGCCAGCAGGGAAGGGGGGCGGCAGGAATTTAAACAGGACTTC.

This clone occurred many times. J is TRBJ2-3 and V is TRBV11-1; 14 positions match TRBD2. J gave up 6 bases and V 6 bases, and 11 bases lay outside the gene matches. The germline V gene has CDR1 SGHAT and CDR2 FQDESV (reference sequence). The CDR3 is made up of 17 amino acids. The CDR3, as DNA: TGTGCCAGCAGTCAACCGACTAGCGGGGGGGCGTGGGATACGCAGTATTTT. Translation gives CASSQPTSGGAWDTQYF.

This clone was counted between two and nine times. The V gene is TRBV9, the J gene TRBJ2-3, with D unclear. Deletions cut 8 bases from V and 1 base from J, with 20 bases between. There are 16 residues in the CDR3. Germline CDR1 reads SGDLS; CDR2 reads YYNGEE. CDR3 coding DNA: TGTGCCAGTCCCCCTCTAGAGGAGTCCCGCACAGATACGCAGTATTTT. This sequence encodes CASPPLEESRTDTQYF.

In its sample, this clone was seen many times. V usage is TRBV27 and J usage is TRBJ2-5, with TRBD1 identical over 7 bases. Germline V gives CDR1 MNHEY, CDR2 SMNVEV (reference sequence). CDR3 length: 14 amino acids. With 5 bases clipped from V and 5 bases from J, the junction kept 8 bases outside the gene matches. As DNA, the CDR3 is TGTGCCAGCAGTCTCGACAGGGATCGGGAGACCCAGTACTTC. Protein product: CASSLDRDRETQYF.

The gene calls are TRBV12-3 or TRBV12-4 and TRBJ2-5, with D possibly TRBD2 on 6 matching bases. The CDR3 has 19 amino acids. The V end was cut by 2 bases, the J end by 4 bases, with 26 bases between. This CDR3 reads CASSLSGEAFWAGSETQYF. DNA for the CDR3: TGTGCCAGCAGTTTATCGGGAGAGGCCTTCTGGGCAGGGTCAGAGACCCAGTACTTC.

The V and J genes are TRBV30 and TRBJ2-3; TRBD2 agrees at 7 bases. The V gene's germline CDR1 is GTSNPN and CDR2 SVGIG (reference sequence). CDR3 length equals 12 residues. This chain's CDR3 is CGGTLGGDTQYF. For the CDR3, the DNA is TGTGGCGGGACCCTCGGGGGGGATACGCAGTATTTT.

This clone was seen at least ten times. V usage is TRBV6-5 and J usage is TRBJ2-3, with TRBD2 matching over 9 bases. With 4 bases clipped from V and 1 base from J, the junction kept 6 bases outside the gene matches. Germline loops: CDR1 MNHEY, CDR2 SVGAGI. The CDR3 has 16 amino acids. The CDR3 DNA is TGTGCCAGCAGTTTCATAGCGGGAGACGGCACAGATACGCAGTATTTT. Residues: CASSFIAGDGTDTQYF.

Many counts were recorded for this clone. The chain has TRBV7-9 and TRBJ1-5; 10 bases align to TRBD1. The CDR3 contains 15 residues. Trimming at V came to 1 base and at J to 3 bases, leaving 0 bases not matched to a gene. Germline V gene sequence: CDR1 SEHNR, CDR2 FQNEAQ (reference sequence). CDR3 in DNA: TGTGCCAGCAGCTTAGGACAGGGGGCCAATCAGCCCCAGCATTTT. This translates into CASSLGQGANQPQHF.

This clone was detected ten times or more. The V gene is TRBV14, the J gene TRBJ1-1, with a possible D match to TRBD1 (5 bases). CDR1 and CDR2 (germline): SGHDN, FVKESK. CDR3 length equals 14 residues. Deletions cut 3 bases from V and 6 bases from J, with 14 bases between. CDR3 DNA: TGTGCCAGCAGCCAGCAGCTCCAGGGTGCTGAAGCTTTCTTT. Amino acids: CASSQQLQGAEAFF.

This clone was seen more than once but under ten times. This chain links TRBV29-1 with TRBJ2-3, with a weak D call TRBD2 (6 bases). This CDR3 region has 11 residues. With 6 bases removed from V and 3 bases from J, the gap between germline ends came to 7 bases. Germline V gene data show CDR1 as SQVTM and CDR2 as ANQGSEA. The CDR3 bases are TGCAGCGTAGGACTAACAGATACGCAGTATTTT. As protein: CSVGLTDTQYF.

The chain combines TRBV29-1 with TRBJ1-2; D possibly corresponds to TRBD1 (5 bases). Between the trimmed V and J ends, which lost 3 bases and 8 bases, there was a span of 19 bases. The CDR3 is made up of 14 amino acids. The germline gives CDR1 SQVTM, CDR2 ANQGSEA. The CDR3 loop reads CSVDSGGESEGYTF. In DNA form, the CDR3 reads TGCAGCGTTGACAGCGGGGGGGAGTCTGAGGGCTACACCTTC.

This clone has ten or more counts. The germline gene is not matched at one end of the junction; a read error may be the cause. The chain couples TRBV16 to TRBJ1-2; D unclear. The germline V gene has CDR1 KGHSY and CDR2 FQNENV. The CDR3 extends over 21 amino acids. The CDR3 region has the DNA TGTGCCAGCAGCAAATCTCAGTACCCTCTGCGGGAGGGTAAGGCGTCCTATGGCTACACCTTC. This translates into CASSKSQYPLREGKASYGYTF.

Sample share makes this clone medium-sized. This sequence joins TRBV6-5 and TRBJ1-1; 7 bases line up with TRBD1. Germline V gene lookup returns CDR1 MNHEY and CDR2 SVGAGI. The CDR3 spans 14 residues. Trimming removed 4 bases from V and 0 bases from J; junction bases left unmatched: 2. The CDR3 loop is CASSSTGLNTEAFF. The CDR3 nucleotides read TGTGCCAGCAGTTCGACAGGGTTGAACACTGAAGCTTTCTTT.

This clone was found many times. The chain carries TRBV5-6 and TRBJ2-2, with 7 bases matching TRBD2. Germline-derived CDR1 and CDR2 are SGHDT and YYEEEE. J was trimmed by 0 bases and V by 4 bases; bases with no gene match: 9. The CDR3 is made up of 17 amino acids. CDR3: CASSTELALSNTGELFF. CDR3 in DNA: TGTGCCAGCAGCACCGAACTAGCGCTCTCGAACACCGGGGAGCTGTTTTTT.

In this sample, this clone turned up many times. The chain joins TRBV11-3 to TRBJ1-2; TRBD1 might be the D (6 bases). In germline, CDR1 is SGHNT, CDR2 YENEEA. Trimming stripped 2 bases from V and 8 bases from J, with 9 bases between. The CDR3 contains 12 residues. The CDR3 DNA is TGTGCCAGCAGCTTAAGGGGGTACGGCTACACCTTC. Translated, it gives CASSLRGYGYTF.

This clone showed up many times. The chain uses TRBV7-2 and TRBJ2-5; TRBD2 matches at 14 bases. With 4 bases clipped from V and 5 bases from J, the junction kept 6 bases outside the gene matches. The CDR3 spans 16 residues. Germline assignment: CDR1 SGHTA and CDR2 FQGNSA. The CDR3: CASSSGLAGGRETQYF. CDR3 bases: TGTGCCAGCAGCTCAGGACTAGCGGGGGGTAGGGAGACCCAGTACTTC. Full variable domain (outside the CDR3, taken from reference TRBV7-2 and TRBJ2-5): GAGVSQSPSNKVTEKGKDVELRCDPISGHTALYWYRQSLGQGLEFLIYFQGNSAPDKSGLPSDRFSAERTGGSVSTLTIQRTQQEDSAVYLCASSSGLAGGRETQYFGPGTRLLVL.

In its sample, this clone was seen many times. The V and J genes are TRBV28 and TRBJ1-1; D is possibly TRBD1 (6 bases). V was clipped by 6 bases and J by 6 bases, with 17 bases between them. This CDR3 has 14 amino acids. Germline V gene sequence: CDR1 MDHEN, CDR2 SYDVKM. The CDR3 region has the DNA TGTGCCAGCAGACCTGAAACAGGGTCCGCTGAAGCTTTCTTT. Its translation: CASRPETGSAEAFF.

This clone was observed many times. V usage is TRBV24-1 and J usage is TRBJ2-3; weak D call: TRBD1 (5 bases). Trimming removed 1 base at V and 1 base at J, with 11 bases between. The length of the CDR3 is 16 residues. Germline CDR1 and CDR2: KGHDR and SFDVKD. DNA for the CDR3: TGTGCCACCAGTGATTTCAAGGGGTCGGGCACAGATACGCAGTATTTT. It encodes CATSDFKGSGTDTQYF.

At least ten counts were recorded for this clone. The J gene is TRBJ2-7, the V gene TRBV19; D is possibly TRBD2 (6 bases). Trimming shortened V by 5 bases and J by 2 bases, and 16 bases separated the two germline ends. There are 15 residues in the CDR3. Germline V gene data show CDR1 as LNHDA and CDR2 as SQIVND (reference sequence). The DNA of the CDR3 is TGTGCCAGTAGTGTTTCGGTAGCGGAGACCTACGAGCAGTACTTC. It encodes CASSVSVAETYEQYF.

This clone has only a few counts. The rearrangement joins TRBV30 to TRBJ1-6; 8 bases align to TRBD1. This CDR3 is 13 amino acids long. Germline CDR1 GTSNPN, CDR2 SVGIG (reference sequence). The J segment lost 8 bases and the V segment lost 4 bases, leaving 4 bases of the junction unmatched. In DNA, the CDR3 is TGTGCCTGGAAAGGACAGGGAGATTCACCCCTCCACTTT. Protein product: CAWKGQGDSPLHF. The full variable domain, completed using reference TRBV30 and TRBJ1-6, is SQTIHQWPATLVQPVGSPLSLECTVEGTSNPNLYWYRQAAGRGLQLLFYSVGIGQISSEVPQNLSASRPQDRQFILSSKKLLLSDSGFYLCAWKGQGDSPLHFGNGTRLTVT.

There are many counts of this clone. The J gene is TRBJ1-4, the V gene TRBV6-1; maybe TRBD1 (5 bases). The CDR3 loop spans 16 amino acids. Trimming left V 0 bases short and J 7 bases short, with 15 bases between. Germline V gene lookup returns CDR1 MNHNS and CDR2 SASEGT. CDR3 bases: TGTGCCAGCAGTGAAGCGGATACAGGCCGAGTTGAAAAACTGTTTTTT. Translated: CASSEADTGRVEKLFF.

This clone was seen ten or more times. V usage is TRBV6-5 and J usage is TRBJ1-2, with TRBD1 matching 8 bases. The CDR3 runs 13 residues. V shed 6 bases and J 9 bases; nucleotides not matched to a gene: 9. Germline-derived CDR1 and CDR2 are MNHEY and SVGAGI. CDR3 coding DNA: TGTGCCAGCAGAGTAGGACAGGGATTTCGCTACACCTTC. It specifies CASRVGQGFRYTF.

In this sample, this clone turned up many times. CDR3 bases: TGTGCCAGCAGTTACTCACGCGACAGAGCTAACTATGGCTACACCTTC. This translates into CASSYSRDRANYGYTF. The chain recombines TRBV6-6 with TRBJ1-2; D possibly corresponds to TRBD1 (5 bases). Trimming left V 0 bases short and J 0 bases short, with 11 bases between. The CDR3 has 16 amino acids. The germline gives CDR1 MNHNY, CDR2 SVGAGI (reference sequence).